This entry lists 10 T cell receptor beta chains sequenced from one sample in a study of T cells after yellow fever vaccination. TCRdb recomputed calls from the 5' RACE reads with MiXCR, one row per CDR3 protein. The sample comprises some 390,000 distinct CDR3 sequences, roughly 6.1% of which are singletons, and 15% rests with the top ten. Sequences were derived from PBMCs, sampled 5 days after the yellow fever booster vaccination. The origin of the receptors is a man aged 25-40 years who received the YFV17D yellow fever vaccine.

This clonotype came up a few times. The genes are TRBV29-1 and TRBJ2-5; TRBD1 aligns across 8 bases. This CDR3 has 14 residues. V trimming: 3 bases; J trimming: 4 bases; junction bases outside the gene matches: 7. Germline V CDR1 and CDR2: SQVTM, ANQGSEA. Here the CDR3 reads CSVDRDRGLETQYF. The CDR3 nucleotides read TGCAGCGTTGACAGAGACAGGGGATTAGAGACCCAGTACTTC.

The chain carries TRBV12-3 or TRBV12-4 and TRBJ1-2; D is unresolved. This CDR3 is built from 12 residues. Deletions cut 3 bases from V and 13 bases from J, with 15 bases between. The chain's CDR3 is CASSFAVRDLTF. The DNA of the CDR3 is TGTGCCAGCAGTTTTGCCGTGCGCGATCTCACCTTC.

The chain has TRBV19 and TRBJ1-2, with D possibly TRBD1 on 6 matching bases. CDR3 length: 14 amino acids. The germline gives CDR1 LNHDA, CDR2 SQIVND (reference sequence). Trimming pared 7 bases from V and 8 bases from J, leaving 20 bases between. For the CDR3, the DNA is TGTGCCAGTAACGACGACAGGCTCCCCCGGGGCTACACCTTC. This encodes CASNDDRLPRGYTF.

In this sample, this clonotype turned up many times. This sequence joins TRBV10-3 and TRBJ1-4, with D unresolved. Deletions cut 2 bases from V and 8 bases from J, with 9 bases between. There are 13 residues in the CDR3. CDR1 and CDR2 (germline): ENHRY, SYGVKD. The CDR3 nucleotides are TGTGCCATCAGTGAGACTGGGTACGAAAAACTGTTTTTT. Translated: CAISETGYEKLFF.

This clonotype was picked up many times. The chain links TRBV19 to TRBJ2-7, with 11 bases identical to TRBD1. CDR3 length: 16 residues. J lost 2 bases, V lost 4 bases, and 7 bases had no gene match. Germline V gene lookup returns CDR1 LNHDA and CDR2 SQIVND (reference sequence). The CDR3 nucleotides read TGTGCCAGTAGTACCGGAGGACAGGGGGCCCCCTACGAGCAGTACTTC. Translation: CASSTGGQGAPYEQYF.

As for this clonotype: One end of the junction fails to match germline, which may point to a read error. The rearrangement joins TRBV2 to TRBJ1-3; no reliable D call. The CDR3 sequence is 13 residues long. The germline V gene has CDR1 SNHLY and CDR2 FYNNEI. CDR3 coding DNA: TGTGCCAGCACGGGTCTCTCTGGAAACCCCATATATTTT. This translates into CASTGLSGNPIYF.

The gene calls are TRBV7-9 and TRBJ2-6, with TRBD2 as a possible D gene (5 bases). The length of the CDR3 is 16 residues. From germline, CDR1 is SEHNR and CDR2 FQNEAQ (reference sequence). With 5 bases removed from V and 3 bases from J, the gap between germline ends came to 14 bases. CDR3 nucleotides: TGTGCCAGCAGCCAACTCCGGGAATATGGGGCCAACGTCCTGACTTTC. This encodes CASSQLREYGANVLTF.

In its sample, this clonotype was seen many times. In nucleotides, the CDR3 is TGTGCCAGCAGCCCAGGGACAGGGCACTATGGCTACACCTTC. Translation gives CASSPGTGHYGYTF. V gene TRBV3-1 combines with J gene TRBJ1-2; 9 bases are shared with TRBD1. The CDR3 has 14 amino acids. The junction had 3 bases not matched to a gene; V was cut back by 4 bases and J by 3 bases. Germline CDR1 reads LGHDT; CDR2 reads YNNKEL (reference sequence).

This chain's CDR3 is CASSKGQGTVGANVLTF. The DNA for the CDR3 is TGTGCCAGCAGCAAGGGACAGGGTACGGTTGGGGCCAACGTCCTGACTTTC. This sequence joins TRBV5-8 and TRBJ2-6, with 9 bases identical to TRBD1. This CDR3 region has 17 residues. V lost 4 bases and J lost 3; bases outside the gene matches: 8. Germline CDR1 SGHTS, CDR2 YDEGEE.

This clonotype was seen more than once but under ten times. V gene TRBV19 combines with J gene TRBJ1-5, with a tentative D call TRBD1 (5 bases). This CDR3 contains 15 residues. V was shortened by 4 bases and J by 2 bases, with 12 bases between the two germline ends. The V gene's germline CDR1 is LNHDA and CDR2 SQIVND (reference sequence). This CDR3 is CASSRGDAGNQPQHF. In nucleotides, the CDR3 is TGTGCCAGTAGTAGGGGGGATGCGGGCAATCAGCCCCAGCATTTT.